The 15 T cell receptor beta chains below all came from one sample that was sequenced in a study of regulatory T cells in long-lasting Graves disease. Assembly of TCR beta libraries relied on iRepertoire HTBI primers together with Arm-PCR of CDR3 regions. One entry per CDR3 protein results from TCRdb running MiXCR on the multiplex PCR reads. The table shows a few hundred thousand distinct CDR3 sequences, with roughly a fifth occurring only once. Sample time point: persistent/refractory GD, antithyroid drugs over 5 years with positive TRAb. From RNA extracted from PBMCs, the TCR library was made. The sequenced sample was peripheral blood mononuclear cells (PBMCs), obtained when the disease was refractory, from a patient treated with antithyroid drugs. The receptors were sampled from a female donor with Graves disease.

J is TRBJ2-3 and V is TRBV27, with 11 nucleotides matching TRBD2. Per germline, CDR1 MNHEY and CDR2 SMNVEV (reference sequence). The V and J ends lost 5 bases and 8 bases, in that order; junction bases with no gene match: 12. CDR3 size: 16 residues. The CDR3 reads CASSDSLAGGLPTQYF. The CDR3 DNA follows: TGTGCCAGCAGTGACTCCTTAGCGGGGGGGCTCCCTACGCAGTATTTT.

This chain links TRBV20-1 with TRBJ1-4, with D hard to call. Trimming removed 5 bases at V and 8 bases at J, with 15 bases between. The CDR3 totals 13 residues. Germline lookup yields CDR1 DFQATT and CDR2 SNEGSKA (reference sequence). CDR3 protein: CSAPSDVGEKLFF. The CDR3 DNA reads TGCAGTGCTCCCTCGGACGTGGGGGAAAAACTGTTTTTT.

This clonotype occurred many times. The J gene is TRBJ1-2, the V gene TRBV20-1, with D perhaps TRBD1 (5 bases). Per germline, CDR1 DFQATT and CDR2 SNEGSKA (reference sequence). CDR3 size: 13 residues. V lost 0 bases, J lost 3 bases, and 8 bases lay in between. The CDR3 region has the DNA TGCAGTGCTAGAGATCGGGGGTACTATGGCTACACCTTC. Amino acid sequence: CSARDRGYYGYTF.

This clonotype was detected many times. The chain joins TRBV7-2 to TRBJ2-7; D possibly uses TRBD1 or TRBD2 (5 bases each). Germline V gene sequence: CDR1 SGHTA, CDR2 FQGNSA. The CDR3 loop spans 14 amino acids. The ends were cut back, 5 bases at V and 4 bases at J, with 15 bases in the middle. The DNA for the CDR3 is TGTGCCAGCAGCAGGGACCTGAGAGGGTACGAGCAGTACTTC. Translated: CASSRDLRGYEQYF.

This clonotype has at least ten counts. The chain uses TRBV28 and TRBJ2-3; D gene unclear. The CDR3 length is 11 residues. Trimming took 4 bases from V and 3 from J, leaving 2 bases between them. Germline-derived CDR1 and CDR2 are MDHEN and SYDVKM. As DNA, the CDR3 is TGTGCCAGCAGTTCTACAGATACGCAGTATTTT. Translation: CASSSTDTQYF.

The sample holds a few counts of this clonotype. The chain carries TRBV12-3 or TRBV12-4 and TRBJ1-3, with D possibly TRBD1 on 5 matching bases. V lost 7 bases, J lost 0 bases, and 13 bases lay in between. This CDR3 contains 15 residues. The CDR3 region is CASTFRGSSGNTIYF. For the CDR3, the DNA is TGTGCCAGCACCTTTCGGGGCAGCTCTGGAAACACCATATATTTT.

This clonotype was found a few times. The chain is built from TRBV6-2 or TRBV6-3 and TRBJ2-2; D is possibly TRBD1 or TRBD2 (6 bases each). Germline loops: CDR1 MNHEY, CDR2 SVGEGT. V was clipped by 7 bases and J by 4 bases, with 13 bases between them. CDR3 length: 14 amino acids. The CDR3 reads CASNSRGATGELFF. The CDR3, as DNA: TGTGCCAGCAATTCAAGGGGGGCCACCGGGGAGCTGTTTTTT.

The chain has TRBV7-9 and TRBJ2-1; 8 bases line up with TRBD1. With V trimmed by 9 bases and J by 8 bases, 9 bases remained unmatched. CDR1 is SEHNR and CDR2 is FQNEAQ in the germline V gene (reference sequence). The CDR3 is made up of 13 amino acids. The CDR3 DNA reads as TGTGCCAGTAGCACTCAGACAGGGGATGAGCAGTTCTTC. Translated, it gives CASSTQTGDEQFF.

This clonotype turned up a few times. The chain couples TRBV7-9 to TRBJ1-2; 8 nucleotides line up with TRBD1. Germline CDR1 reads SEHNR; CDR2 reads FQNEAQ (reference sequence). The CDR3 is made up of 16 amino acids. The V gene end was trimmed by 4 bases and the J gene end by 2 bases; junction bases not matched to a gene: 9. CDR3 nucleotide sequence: TGTGCCAGCAGCTCGGACAGGGAATTACTAAACTATGGCTACACCTTC. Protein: CASSSDRELLNYGYTF.

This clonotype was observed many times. CDR3 sequence reads: CASSRGNSNQPQHF. For the CDR3, the DNA is TGTGCCAGCAGCCGGGGGAATAGCAATCAGCCCCAGCATTTT. The chain is built from TRBV11-2 and TRBJ1-5; maybe TRBD1 (5 bases). This CDR3 contains 14 residues. Germline CDR1 and CDR2: SGHAT and FQNNGV. V shed 5 bases and J shed 0 bases, with 8 bases lying between them.

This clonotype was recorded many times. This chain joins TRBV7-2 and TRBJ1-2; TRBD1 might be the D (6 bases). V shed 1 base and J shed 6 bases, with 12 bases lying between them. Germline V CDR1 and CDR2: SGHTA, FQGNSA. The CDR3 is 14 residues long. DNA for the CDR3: TGTGCCAGCAGCTTAGTTCTGTCAGGGGATGGCTACACCTTC. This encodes CASSLVLSGDGYTF.

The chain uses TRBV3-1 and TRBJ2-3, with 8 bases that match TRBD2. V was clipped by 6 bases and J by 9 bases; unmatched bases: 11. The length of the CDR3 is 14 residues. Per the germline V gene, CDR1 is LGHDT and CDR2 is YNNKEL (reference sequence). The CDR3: CASRLSSGTRTQYF. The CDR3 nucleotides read TGTGCCAGCAGGCTCTCCTCCGGGACTAGAACGCAGTATTTT.

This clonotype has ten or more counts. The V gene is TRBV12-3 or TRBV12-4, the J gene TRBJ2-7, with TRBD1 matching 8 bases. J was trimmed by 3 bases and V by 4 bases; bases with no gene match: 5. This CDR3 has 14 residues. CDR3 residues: CASSSPGQVYEQYF. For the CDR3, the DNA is TGTGCCAGCAGTTCTCCGGGACAGGTCTACGAGCAGTACTTC.

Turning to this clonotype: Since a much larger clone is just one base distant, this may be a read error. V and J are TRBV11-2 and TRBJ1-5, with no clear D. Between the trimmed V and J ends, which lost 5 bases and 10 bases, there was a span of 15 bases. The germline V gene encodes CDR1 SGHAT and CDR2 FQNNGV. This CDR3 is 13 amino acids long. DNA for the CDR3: TGTGCCAGCAGCCTCACCTCAACGGGTCCCCAGCATTTT. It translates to CASSLTSTGPQHF. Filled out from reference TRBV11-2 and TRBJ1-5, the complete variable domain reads EAGVAQSPRYKIIEKRQSVAFWCNPISGHATLYWYQQILGQGPKLLIQFQNNGVVDDSQLPKDRFSAERLKGVDSTLKIQPAKLEDSAVYLCASSLTSTGPQHFGDGTRLSIL.

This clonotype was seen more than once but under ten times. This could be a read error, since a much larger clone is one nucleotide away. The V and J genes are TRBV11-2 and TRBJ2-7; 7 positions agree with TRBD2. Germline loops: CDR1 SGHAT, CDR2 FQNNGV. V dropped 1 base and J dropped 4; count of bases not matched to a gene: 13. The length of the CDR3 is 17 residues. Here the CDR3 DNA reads TGTGCCAGCAGCTTAGGTCCGCCGGCGGGAGTAACGTACGAGCAGTACTTC. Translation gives CASSLGPPAGVTYEQYF.